The present TCR beta chain was sequenced within a study of control samples from healthy donors and cancer patients. Trimming shortened V by 7 bases and J by 0 bases, and 13 bases separated the two germline ends. Germline CDR1 is SNHLY and CDR2 is FYNNEI. This CDR3 contains 15 residues. Sequencing was performed with immunoSEQ multiplex PCR; in TCRdb, only in-frame clones are kept and a portion is missing. Here the sample spans some 96,000 clones, 90% to 95% being singletons. The chain joins TRBV2 to TRBJ1-3, with D hard to call. Sequenced sample: blood. The sequence came from a man aged 18 to 30 in good health. The CDR3 DNA reads as TGTGCCAGCATTCGGTTGAGGATCTCTGGAAACACCATATATTTT. Its protein is CASIRLRISGNTIYF.